The 12 T cell receptor beta chains presented below share a single source sample, sequenced in a study of cytomegalovirus exposure and HLA in healthy donors (dated by TCRdb to about 2017). Library preparation used the immunoSEQ multiplex PCR assay. The multiplex PCR relied on a mix of 60 forward primers for TCR Vbeta segments and 13 reverse primers for TCR Jbeta segments. Held by TCRdb, this immuneACCESS table contains in-frame sequences only and omits some clones. Under half of the omission traces to an unresolved V gene where checked; the cause of the rest is unknown. The sample records roughly 180,000 clones, 70% to 90% of which are singletons. Of the sample, 4.8% falls within the top ten clones. Specimen: PBMCs. The receptors originated from a girl aged 10 to 17 in good health and CMV-seropositive.

This chain uses TRBV6-6 with TRBJ2-5, with TRBD2 identical over 7 bases. This CDR3 region has 12 residues. Trimming removed 7 bases from V and 5 bases from J; junction bases left unmatched: 4. The germline V gene has CDR1 MNHNY and CDR2 SVGAGI (reference sequence). This CDR3 reads CASMAGGETQYF. For the CDR3, the DNA is TGTGCCAGCATGGCCGGGGGGGAGACCCAGTACTTC.

The V call is TRBV12-5, the J call TRBJ1-2; D possibly corresponds to TRBD1 (5 bases). The ends were cut back, 2 bases at V and 4 bases at J, with 8 bases in the middle. This CDR3 contains 13 residues. Germline CDR1 is LGHNT and CDR2 is FRNRAP. The CDR3, as DNA: TGTGCTAGTGGTTTGTACGACAGCTATGGCTACACCTTC. Protein sequence: CASGLYDSYGYTF. The full variable domain, in which reference TRBV12-5 and TRBJ1-2 provide the parts outside the CDR3, is DARVTQTPRHKVTEMGQEVTMRCQPILGHNTVFWYRQTMMQGLELLAYFRNRAPLDDSGMPKDRFSAEMPDATLATLKIQPSEPRDSAVYFCASGLYDSYGYTFGSGTRLTVV.

The J gene is TRBJ1-6, the V gene TRBV6-1, with TRBD1 matching over 7 bases. This CDR3 has 14 amino acids. Germline V gene lookup returns CDR1 MNHNS and CDR2 SASEGT. The ends lost 1 base at V and 14 bases at J; junction bases unmatched: 8. CDR3 region: CASSEGTGSATLHF. CDR3 nucleotides: TGTGCCAGCAGTGAAGGGACAGGTTCCGCAACCCTCCACTTT.

The chain couples TRBV27 to TRBJ1-2; 10 bases line up with TRBD1. The CDR3 sequence is 14 residues long. The germline V gene has CDR1 MNHEY and CDR2 SMNVEV (reference sequence). The trim removed 4 bases at V and 6 bases at J, leaving 5 bases unmatched. The CDR3 nucleotides read TGTGCCAGCAGTTCCTCGGACAGGGGGAATGGCTACACCTTC. It translates to CASSSSDRGNGYTF.

This clone has only a few counts. The rearrangement uses TRBV9 and TRBJ1-1, with D unresolved. Trimming shortened V by 4 bases and J by 8 bases, and 18 bases separated the two germline ends. Germline V gene lookup returns CDR1 SGDLS and CDR2 YYNGEE. This CDR3 has 14 amino acids. The CDR3 DNA is TGTGCCAGCAGCCGTACGGGGTCTACCCCAGAAGCTTTCTTT. As protein: CASSRTGSTPEAFF.

The chain uses TRBV12-5 and TRBJ1-6; the D is unclear. Trimming took 6 bases from V and 13 from J, leaving 19 bases between them. Germline V gene sequence: CDR1 LGHNT, CDR2 FRNRAP. This CDR3 has 14 amino acids. CDR3 region: CASGVAGFLSPLHF. DNA for the CDR3: TGTGCTAGTGGCGTTGCGGGTTTCCTTTCGCCCCTCCACTTT.

The chain employs TRBV4-2 and TRBJ2-7; D perhaps matches TRBD1 (6 bases). The V and J ends lost 1 base and 2 bases respectively, with 12 bases between them. The CDR3 spans 15 residues. The germline CDR1 and CDR2 sequences are LGHNA and YNFKEQ. CDR3 bases: TGTGCCAGCAGCCAAGCCACAGGGATTACCTACGAGCAGTACTTC. It yields the protein CASSQATGITYEQYF.

This clone was observed a few times. CDR3 sequence reads: CASSFGGGTDTQYF. CDR3 nucleotide sequence: TGTGCCAGCAGCTTTGGAGGGGGCACAGATACGCAGTATTTT. The chain carries TRBV7-8 and TRBJ2-3; possibly TRBD2 for D (6 bases). Germline CDR1 and CDR2: SGHVS and FQNEAQ. The CDR3 covers 14 residues. Trimming shortened V by 3 bases and J by 1 base, and 8 bases separated the two germline ends.

This clone was observed once. This rearrangement joins TRBV5-1 to TRBJ1-2; D remains ambiguous. From germline, CDR1 is SGHRS and CDR2 YFSETQ. The CDR3 is 16 amino acids. Trimming removed 4 bases from V and 0 bases from J, with 16 bases in between. As DNA, the CDR3 is TGCGCCAGCAGCCGCGGGGTTAACGGCCCTAACTATGGCTACACCTTC. Encoded protein: CASSRGVNGPNYGYTF.

The chain couples TRBV5-1 to TRBJ1-1, with TRBD1 identical over 9 bases. V was clipped by 4 bases and J by 0 bases; unmatched bases: 4. The germline V gene encodes CDR1 SGHRS and CDR2 YFSETQ. The CDR3 spans 15 residues. CDR3 bases: TGCGCCAGCAGCCCCCGGACAGGGGTGAACACTGAAGCTTTCTTT. Its protein is CASSPRTGVNTEAFF.

The CDR3 DNA follows: TGTGCCAGCAGTTTTATAGGGGGGCCCCCCGGGACTAGCGGTAATGAGCAGTTCTTC. It translates to CASSFIGGPPGTSGNEQFF. This chain joins TRBV27 and TRBJ2-1; TRBD2 matches at 11 bases. The junction had 17 bases not matched to a gene; V was cut back by 3 bases and J by 7 bases. This CDR3 has 19 amino acids. Per germline, CDR1 MNHEY and CDR2 SMNVEV (reference sequence).

This clone turned up a few times. The V gene is TRBV19, the J gene TRBJ1-2; maybe TRBD1 (6 bases). The CDR3 is made up of 15 amino acids. The germline V gene has CDR1 LNHDA and CDR2 SQIVND (reference sequence). Trimming took 10 bases from V and 7 from J, leaving 25 bases between them. CDR3 bases: TGTGCCACCTCCTCCTCGGGACATGGAAATTTTGGCTACACCTTC. Protein sequence: CATSSSGHGNFGYTF.